A selection of T cell receptor beta chains follows, all from one sample in a study of T cell repertoires in cytomegalovirus infection. TCRdb reprocessed the reads via MiXCR and lists one record per CDR3 protein. The data show 740,000 or so distinct CDR3 sequences, about a third seen once. The specimen was PBMCs. Receptors originate from a human donor in good health (CMV status not recorded). Some clones in this sample may be carry-over from other donors' samples. Each CDR3 is given with its conserved first and last residue. The D gene is left open where the match is weak. Clone size, where shown, is once, few, many, or a class for clones that have expanded.

V,size,D,J,CDR3,DNA
TRBV19,few,NA,TRBJ1-5,CASSIVSGQGRQPQHF,TGTGCCAGTAGTATAGTATCCGGGCAGGGAAGGCAGCCCCAGCATTTT
TRBV28,NA,NA,TRBJ1-1,CASTLESNTEAFF,TGTGCCAGCACCCTCGAAAGCAACACTGAAGCTTTCTTT
TRBV6-6,NA,NA,TRBJ1-1,CASPRDTEAFF,TGTGCCAGCCCGCGGGACACTGAAGCTTTCTTT
TRBV2,NA,NA,TRBJ1-2,CANSDGVYGYTF,TGTGCCAACTCGGACGGGGTGTATGGCTACACCTTC
TRBV15,NA,NA,TRBJ1-4,CATSRGGENAGRGEKLFF,TGTGCCACCAGCAGAGGAGGGGAAAACGCAGGACGGGGTGAAAAACTGTTTTTT
TRBV6-1,NA,TRBD1,TRBJ1-1,CASRQEQGVTEAFF,TGTGCCAGCAGGCAAGAACAGGGGGTGACTGAAGCTTTCTTT
TRBV10-3,NA,NA,TRBJ2-2,CAISWGVSNTGELFF,TGTGCCATCAGTTGGGGAGTATCGAACACCGGGGAGCTGTTTTTT
TRBV4-1,NA,NA,TRBJ1-5,CASSQATGFSYSNQPQHF,TGCGCCAGCAGCCAAGCTACAGGGTTCTCCTATAGCAATCAGCCCCAGCATTTT
TRBV27,few,NA,TRBJ2-3,CASSPGVGTTDTQYF,TGTGCCAGCAGTCCCGGGGTCGGAACCACAGATACGCAGTATTTT
TRBV28,many,NA,TRBJ2-7,CASSQLGREQYF,TGTGCCAGCAGTCAACTCGGAAGGGAGCAGTACTTC
TRBV20-1,few,TRBD2,TRBJ2-1,CSASWRENSYNEQFF,TGCAGTGCTAGTTGGCGGGAGAACTCCTACAATGAGCAGTTCTTC
TRBV7-3,NA,NA,TRBJ1-1,CASSLTPRRGGLNTEAFF,TGTGCCAGCAGCTTAACACCCCGACGGGGTGGGCTGAACACTGAAGCTTTCTTT
TRBV6-4,NA,TRBD1,TRBJ2-1,CASSDFLGQGRGEQFF,TGTGCCAGCAGTGACTTCTTGGGACAGGGTCGGGGTGAGCAGTTCTTC
TRBV7-8,NA,NA,TRBJ2-1,CASSLEVGGAGAYNEQFF,TGTGCCAGCAGCTTAGAGGTCGGGGGAGCGGGCGCCTACAATGAGCAGTTCTTC
TRBV29-1,NA,NA,TRBJ2-7,CSVAGPRDYEQYF,TGCAGCGTGGCGGGACCCCGGGATTACGAGCAGTACTTC
TRBV27,NA,NA,TRBJ2-7,CASSLYEITSYEQYF,TGTGCCAGCAGTTTGTACGAGATCACTTCCTACGAGCAGTACTTC
TRBV7-9,NA,NA,TRBJ2-3,CASSSDSVDVHTQYF,TGTGCCAGCAGCTCGGACAGTGTCGATGTACATACGCAGTATTTT
TRBV5-6,NA,NA,TRBJ2-7,CASSFGGSGEQYF,TGTGCCAGCAGCTTCGGCGGGTCGGGCGAGCAGTACTTC
TRBV25-1,few,NA,TRBJ2-1,CASSESYFGTGSYNEQFF,TGTGCCAGCAGTGAAAGTTATTTTGGGACGGGCTCCTACAATGAGCAGTTCTTC
TRBV7-2,many,NA,TRBJ1-6,CASSLKGYNSPLHF,TGTGCCAGCAGCTTAAAGGGGTATAATTCACCCCTCCACTTT
TRBV12-3/TRBV12-4,many,NA,TRBJ2-1,CASSLAGTYEQFF,TGTGCCAGCAGTTTAGCGGGAACATATGAGCAGTTCTTC
TRBV5-6,NA,NA,TRBJ2-7,CASHEGKGTNEQYF,TGTGCCAGCCACGAAGGAAAGGGAACTAACGAGCAGTACTTC
TRBV29-1,NA,TRBD2,TRBJ2-2,CSVEDRGGANGELFF,TGCAGCGTTGAAGATCGGGGGGGGGCAAACGGGGAGCTGTTTTTT
TRBV20-1,NA,NA,TRBJ2-1,CSAQGNNEQFF,TGCAGTGCTCAGGGGAACAATGAGCAGTTCTTC
TRBV5-1,few,NA,TRBJ1-1,CASSLGLGPETEAFF,TGCGCCAGCAGCTTGGGACTAGGACCCGAGACTGAAGCTTTCTTT
TRBV7-9,NA,NA,TRBJ1-1,CASSLISTEAFF,TGTGCCAGCAGCCTGATCAGCACTGAAGCTTTCTTT
TRBV12-3/TRBV12-4,NA,NA,TRBJ2-3,CASSRGDRHTDTQYF,TGTGCCAGCAGTCGCGGGGACCGTCACACAGATACGCAGTATTTT
TRBV19,NA,TRBD1,TRBJ2-5,CASTLGQGARQETQYF,TGTGCCAGTACCCTGGGACAGGGGGCGAGACAAGAGACCCAGTACTTC
TRBV20-1,NA,TRBD1,TRBJ1-6,CSARDTGGRSPLHF,TGCAGTGCTAGAGACACAGGGGGTAGGTCACCCCTCCACTTT
TRBV5-1,once,TRBD2,TRBJ2-1,CASSLGWLAGDSEQFF,TGCGCCAGCAGCTTGGGGTGGCTAGCGGGAGACAGTGAGCAGTTCTTC
TRBV7-3,NA,TRBD1,TRBJ1-2,CASSTKTGPLGGYTF,TGTGCCAGCAGCACAAAGACAGGGCCTTTGGGAGGCTACACCTTC
TRBV5-4,few,TRBD1,TRBJ1-3,CASSEGQGARNTIYF,TGTGCCAGCAGCGAGGGACAGGGGGCTAGAAACACCATATATTTT
TRBV5-6,few,NA,TRBJ1-1,CASSLKGFLNTEAFF,TGTGCCAGCAGCCTGAAGGGATTCCTGAACACTGAAGCTTTCTTT
TRBV11-2,NA,NA,TRBJ2-5,CASGWAGQETQYF,TGTGCCAGCGGTTGGGCGGGGCAAGAGACCCAGTACTTC
TRBV7-9,NA,NA,TRBJ1-2,CASSLLRDPPLYGYTF,TGTGCCAGCAGCTTATTGAGGGACCCACCTCTCTATGGCTACACCTTC
TRBV11-2,NA,NA,TRBJ2-5,CASSLDTRVLETQYF,TGTGCCAGCAGCTTAGATACCAGGGTATTGGAGACCCAGTACTTC
TRBV7-9,NA,NA,TRBJ2-5,CASSYLQETQYF,TGTGCCAGCAGTTACCTCCAAGAGACCCAGTACTTC
TRBV12-5,NA,TRBD2,TRBJ2-1,CASGFYGLAGSYYTEQFF,TGTGCTAGTGGTTTCTACGGACTAGCGGGTTCCTACTACACTGAGCAGTTCTTC
TRBV7-2,many,NA,TRBJ1-3,CASSLGFEGNTIYF,TGTGCCAGCAGCTTAGGATTCGAAGGAAACACCATATATTTT
TRBV15,NA,TRBD2,TRBJ2-1,CATGGGEDNEQFF,TGTGCCACCGGTGGGGGGGAAGACAATGAGCAGTTCTTC
TRBV19,NA,NA,TRBJ1-2,CAISIPGEHYGYTF,TGTGCCATTAGTATACCAGGGGAACACTATGGCTACACCTTC
TRBV12-3/TRBV12-4,NA,TRBD1,TRBJ1-2,CASKRTGSRLYGYTF,TGTGCCAGCAAGCGGACAGGGTCACGTCTCTATGGCTACACCTTC